A selection of T cell receptor beta chains follows, all from one sample in a study of shared clonotypes between healthy human individuals. TCRdb's copy holds only in-frame clones and misses some; the assay was immunoSEQ multiplex PCR. Counted here are roughly 2.2 million clones, around 92% occurring once; the ten biggest clones make up approximately 0.4%. Sequenced input: naive CD4+ T cells from PBMCs. The receptors derive from a man between 18 and 35 years old in good health. Some clones in this sample may be carry-over from other donors' samples. Both conserved end residues are part of each CDR3. A D gene is named only where the DNA matches it firmly. The size entry is marked missing in some rows and otherwise reads once, few, many or a size class.

d_call: -; j_call: TRBJ1-5; clone_size: few; v_call: TRBV30; cdr3_nt: TGTGCCTGGAGTGATCGGACGGGGAATCAGCCCCAGCATTTT; cdr3_aa: CAWSDRTGNQPQHF
d_call: TRBD1; j_call: TRBJ2-1; clone_size: -; v_call: TRBV2; cdr3_nt: TGTGCCAGCAGAGCAGGGGGCGCCTACAATGAGCAGTTCTTC; cdr3_aa: CASRAGGAYNEQFF
d_call: TRBD2; j_call: TRBJ2-7; clone_size: -; v_call: TRBV10-1; cdr3_nt: TGCGCCAGCGGGACTAGCCACTACGAGCAGTACTTC; cdr3_aa: CASGTSHYEQYF
d_call: TRBD1; j_call: TRBJ1-2; clone_size: -; v_call: TRBV4-1; cdr3_nt: TGCGCCAGCAGCCAGCAGCTCCGGGACAGCGTAAACTATGGCTACACCTTC; cdr3_aa: CASSQQLRDSVNYGYTF
d_call: -; j_call: TRBJ2-7; clone_size: -; v_call: TRBV29-1; cdr3_nt: TGCAGCGTAGGTCGGGGTTACGAGCAGTACTTC; cdr3_aa: CSVGRGYEQYF
d_call: -; j_call: TRBJ2-5; clone_size: once; v_call: TRBV28; cdr3_nt: TGTGCCAGCAGTTTAGGAGGTAACCAAGAGACCCAGTACTTC; cdr3_aa: CASSLGGNQETQYF
d_call: TRBD1; j_call: TRBJ2-3; clone_size: -; v_call: TRBV7-2; cdr3_nt: TGTGCCAGCAGCTTACGGACAGGGGGAACAGATACGCAGTATTTT; cdr3_aa: CASSLRTGGTDTQYF
d_call: TRBD2; j_call: TRBJ2-3; clone_size: -; v_call: TRBV5-1; cdr3_nt: TGCGCCAGCAGCGTGACTAGCGGGAGGGGAGATACGCAGTATTTT; cdr3_aa: CASSVTSGRGDTQYF
d_call: TRBD2; j_call: TRBJ2-7; clone_size: -; v_call: TRBV28; cdr3_nt: TGTGCCAGCAGCTCTGGGACTAGCGGGAGGGTGCCCTACGAGCAGTACTTC; cdr3_aa: CASSSGTSGRVPYEQYF
d_call: TRBD2; j_call: TRBJ2-1; clone_size: -; v_call: TRBV7-2; cdr3_nt: TGTGCCAGCAGCTTGGGACTAGCGGGAGCTCTGGGAGATGAGCAGTTCTTC; cdr3_aa: CASSLGLAGALGDEQFF
d_call: -; j_call: TRBJ2-7; clone_size: -; v_call: TRBV5-4; cdr3_nt: TGTGCCAGCAGCTTGGCACCTAGGGAGCAGTACTTC; cdr3_aa: CASSLAPREQYF